Each of the 31 T cell receptor beta chains below was sequenced from the same sample in a study of human T cells and chemical hapten exposure. TCRdb independently ran MiXCR on the RACE reads; one entry per CDR3 protein. The sample includes around 100,000 distinct CDR3 sequences, approximately 11% of them seen just once. Described time point: pre-sensitization, week 0. Treatment: therapeutic diphenylcyclopropenone sensitization with weekly scalp DPC. The material was whole blood, obtained in connection with sensitization to the hapten diphenylcyclopropenone (DPC). Every receptor here comes from a woman aged 55-70 years with alopecia areata. Some clones in this sample may be carry-over from other donors' samples.

This clonotype occurred many times. The rearrangement links TRBV7-8 to TRBJ1-4; 7 bases are a match to TRBD1. V was pared by 5 bases and J by 8 bases, with 11 bases of the junction left unmatched. This CDR3 region has 15 residues. Germline CDR1 is SGHVS and CDR2 is FQNEAQ. CDR3 residues: CASSRYDREGEKLFF. The CDR3 nucleotides are TGTGCCAGCAGCCGATACGACAGGGAGGGGGAAAAACTGTTTTTT.

The V gene is TRBV30, the J gene TRBJ1-2, with no clear D. V gave up 1 base and J gave up 4 bases, with 7 bases separating them. Germline CDR1 GTSNPN, CDR2 SVGIG (reference sequence). The CDR3 contains 12 residues. As DNA, the CDR3 is TGTGCCTGGAGTGGGTATGGCTATGGCTACACCTTC. Protein product: CAWSGYGYGYTF.

Only a few counts were recorded for this clonotype. The rearrangement joins TRBV19 to TRBJ2-3, with 8 bases that match TRBD2. This CDR3 spans 14 amino acids. The V segment lost 6 bases and the J segment 1 base; nucleotides outside the gene matches: 3. Germline CDR1 reads LNHDA; CDR2 reads SQIVND (reference sequence). The CDR3 loop reads CASSGGEGTDTQYF. The CDR3 DNA reads as TGTGCCAGTAGCGGGGGGGAGGGCACAGATACGCAGTATTTT.

This clonotype has only a few counts. The V and J genes are TRBV20-1 and TRBJ2-1; 7 positions match TRBD2. The CDR3 consists of 16 residues. CDR1 is DFQATT, CDR2 SNEGSKA, per germline (reference sequence). V shed 3 bases, J shed 3 bases, and the junction held 11 bases outside the gene matches. In DNA form, the CDR3 reads TGCAGTGCTAGTGAACTGGCGGGGGAGAGCTACAATGAGCAGTTCTTC. The encoded protein is CSASELAGESYNEQFF.

This clonotype came up many times. The chain couples TRBV10-3 to TRBJ2-3, with a possible D match to TRBD2 (5 bases). Trimming cost V 6 bases and J 2 bases, with 15 bases left between them. This CDR3 is built from 15 residues. The germline V gene has CDR1 ENHRY and CDR2 SYGVKD. The CDR3 reads CAISPNSENTDTQYF. CDR3 sequence (DNA): TGTGCCATCAGCCCGAATAGCGAAAACACAGATACGCAGTATTTT.

V gene TRBV5-1 combines with J gene TRBJ2-5; TRBD2 agrees at 10 bases. The CDR3 spans 15 residues. CDR1 SGHRS and CDR2 YFSETQ come from the germline V gene. The junction had 7 bases not matched to a gene; V was cut back by 6 bases and J by 2 bases. DNA for the CDR3: TGCGCCAGCAACGAACTAGCGGGGCCACAAGAGACCCAGTACTTC. Encoded protein: CASNELAGPQETQYF.

This clonotype was seen only a few times. The gene calls are TRBV29-1 and TRBJ1-2; D might be TRBD1 (5 bases). CDR1 is SQVTM and CDR2 is ANQGSEA in the germline V gene. V shed 7 bases and J shed 5 bases, with 17 bases lying between them. This CDR3 is built from 13 residues. This CDR3 is CSDGGTGRYGYTF. Here the CDR3 DNA reads TGCAGCGACGGCGGGACGGGAAGGTATGGCTACACCTTC.

CDR3 residues: CASSTQGREKLFF. For the CDR3, the DNA is TGTGCCAGCAGCACCCAGGGTCGGGAAAAACTGTTTTTT. This sequence joins TRBV7-9 and TRBJ1-4; D might be TRBD1 (5 bases). This CDR3 comprises 13 residues. Germline V gives CDR1 SEHNR, CDR2 FQNEAQ (reference sequence). Trimming took off 5 bases at V and 8 bases at J, with 12 bases between the two ends.

The chain couples TRBV27 to TRBJ2-3; either TRBD1 or TRBD2 may fit D (5 bases each). The CDR3 runs 15 residues. Germline CDR1 MNHEY, CDR2 SMNVEV (reference sequence). The ends were cut back, 7 bases at V and 2 bases at J, with 16 bases in the middle. In DNA, the CDR3 is TGTGCCAGCACCGACGGGGCAGGGCCCACAGATACGCAGTATTTT. It codes for CASTDGAGPTDTQYF.

This clonotype came up many times. The rearrangement uses TRBV25-1 and TRBJ1-2; 8 positions agree with TRBD1. The J segment lost 7 bases and the V segment lost 6 bases, leaving 7 bases of the junction unmatched. Germline CDR1 MGHDK, CDR2 SYGVNS. There are 13 residues in the CDR3. CDR3 loop: CASSQGAVRGYTF. CDR3 nucleotides: TGTGCCAGCAGCCAGGGGGCCGTTCGTGGCTACACCTTC.

This clonotype was counted only a few times. The V and J genes are TRBV6-1 and TRBJ2-5, with TRBD2 matching 13 bases. Germline V gene data show CDR1 as MNHNS and CDR2 as SASEGT. After removal of 3 bases from V and 4 bases from J, the junction contained 14 bases not matched to a gene. The CDR3 totals 19 residues. This CDR3 is CASSETSYRLAGGSETQYF. The CDR3 nucleotides read TGTGCCAGCAGTGAGACCTCCTACAGACTAGCGGGGGGCTCAGAGACCCAGTACTTC.

This rearrangement joins TRBV9 to TRBJ1-1, with a possible D match to TRBD1 (6 bases). This CDR3 region has 15 residues. V was pared by 1 base and J by 1 base, with 11 bases between. Germline lookup yields CDR1 SGDLS and CDR2 YYNGEE. The CDR3 sequence: CASSVQTGSNTEAFF. Written as DNA, the CDR3 is TGTGCCAGCAGCGTACAAACAGGGTCGAACACTGAAGCTTTCTTT.

In this sample, this clonotype turned up many times. This chain joins TRBV6-2 or TRBV6-3 and TRBJ2-2, with TRBD2 matching 7 bases. Germline trimming cut 6 bases from V and 6 bases from J; bases unmatched to any gene: 10. Germline lookup yields CDR1 MNHEY and CDR2 SVGEGT. This CDR3 contains 15 residues. This CDR3 reads CASSKTGGVSGELFF. For the CDR3, the DNA is TGTGCCAGCAGCAAAACGGGGGGAGTCTCCGGGGAGCTGTTTTTT.

Of note for this clonotype: A much larger clone lies one base from this, so it may be a read error. This rearrangement joins TRBV19 to TRBJ2-6, with D possibly matching TRBD1 (5 bases). Per the germline V gene, CDR1 is LNHDA and CDR2 is SQIVND (reference sequence). The CDR3 covers 18 residues. CDR3 bases: TGTGCCAGTAGTATAGTTTCCAGGCGGATCTCTGGGGCCGACGTCCTGACTTTC. Its translation: CASSIVSRRISGADVLTF.

Of note for this clonotype: This could be a read error, since a much larger clone is one nucleotide away. The chain joins TRBV5-1 to TRBJ2-1; D perhaps matches TRBD1 (5 bases). The germline gives CDR1 SGHRS, CDR2 YFSETQ. The CDR3 has 13 amino acids. In DNA form, the CDR3 reads TGCGCCAGCAGCCCCGACCACCCACAGGAGCACTTCTTC. Its protein product is CASSPDHPQEHFF.

This clonotype was counted at least ten times. The V gene is TRBV30, the J gene TRBJ2-5; the D is unclear. Germline CDR1 and CDR2: GTSNPN and SVGIG (reference sequence). The CDR3 runs to 12 residues. V was pared by 2 bases and J by 4 bases, with 8 bases between. CDR3 residues: CAWSIGAETQYF. The CDR3, as DNA: TGTGCCTGGAGTATAGGTGCAGAGACCCAGTACTTC.

The chain carries TRBV12-5 and TRBJ1-1, with D perhaps TRBD1 (6 bases). This CDR3 has 13 amino acids. Trimming shortened V by 3 bases and J by 11 bases, and 16 bases separated the two germline ends. Germline loops: CDR1 LGHNT, CDR2 FRNRAP. For the CDR3, the DNA is TGTGCTAGTGGTTTCGGAACAGGGTTACAGGCTTTCTTT. Translated, it gives CASGFGTGLQAFF.

This clonotype was observed a handful of times. The chain uses TRBV13 and TRBJ1-2, with D possibly matching TRBD1 (5 bases). The CDR3 is 12 amino acids. Trimming took off 4 bases at V and 8 bases at J, with 11 bases between the two ends. Per the germline V gene, CDR1 is PRHDT and CDR2 is FYEKMQ (reference sequence). CDR3: CASSSGGSGYTF. In DNA form, the CDR3 reads TGTGCCAGCAGCTCCGGGGGAAGCGGCTACACCTTC.

This clonotype was detected ten times or more. The chain couples TRBV3-1 to TRBJ1-2; D gene ambiguous. V was pared by 0 bases and J by 0 bases, with 8 bases between. Per the germline V gene, CDR1 is LGHDT and CDR2 is YNNKEL (reference sequence). The CDR3 sequence is 15 residues long. The CDR3 reads CASSQDEAPNYGYTF. The CDR3 DNA reads as TGTGCCAGCAGCCAAGATGAGGCTCCTAACTATGGCTACACCTTC.

This clonotype was recorded many times. CDR3 coding DNA: TGTGCCAGCAGCGCGACAGGGGGCGCGTCTTCCTATGGCTACACCTTC. It encodes CASSATGGASSYGYTF. The gene calls are TRBV12-3 or TRBV12-4 and TRBJ1-2; 10 bases are a match to TRBD1. V gave up 6 bases and J gave up 4 bases; unmatched junction bases: 11. This CDR3 has 16 residues.

The chain recombines TRBV25-1 with TRBJ1-1; D is unclear. The CDR3 consists of 15 residues. Deletions cut 1 base from V and 1 base from J, with 10 bases between. Looked up from germline, CDR1 is MGHDK and CDR2 is SYGVNS. CDR3 in amino acids: CASSEWAEGNTEAFF. The CDR3 region has the DNA TGTGCCAGCAGTGAATGGGCCGAGGGGAACACTGAAGCTTTCTTT.

This clonotype was observed at least ten times. This chain links TRBV7-2 with TRBJ1-1; no definite D call. The CDR3 loop spans 14 amino acids. The V gene's germline CDR1 is SGHTA and CDR2 FQGNSA. V lost 5 bases and J lost 4, with 14 bases in between. The CDR3 loop is CASSTYSRGTEAFF. CDR3 in DNA: TGTGCCAGCAGCACCTATTCCCGGGGCACTGAAGCTTTCTTT.

This clonotype came up many times. The chain is built from TRBV18 and TRBJ1-6, with 9 bases identical to TRBD1. V gave up 2 bases and J gave up 10 bases; unmatched junction bases: 12. From germline, CDR1 is KGHSH and CDR2 LQKENI. The CDR3 has 17 amino acids. This chain's CDR3 is CASSPYPPGQGLSPLHF. The CDR3 region has the DNA TGTGCCAGCTCACCATATCCACCGGGACAGGGTCTATCACCCCTCCACTTT.

This clonotype was counted at least ten times. V gene TRBV5-4 combines with J gene TRBJ2-2; 8 bases match TRBD1. V trimming: 0 bases; J trimming: 1 base; junction bases outside the gene matches: 5. The CDR3 totals 17 residues. Germline V gene lookup returns CDR1 SGHNT and CDR2 YYREEE (reference sequence). CDR3 coding DNA: TGTGCCAGCAGCTTGGGAGGAGACAGGGGGAACACCGGGGAGCTGTTTTTT. This sequence encodes CASSLGGDRGNTGELFF.

This clonotype was detected a few times. The chain has TRBV20-1 and TRBJ1-4, with D tentatively TRBD1 (6 bases). The CDR3 consists of 14 residues. Trimming took 3 bases from V and 2 from J, leaving 10 bases between them. From germline, CDR1 is DFQATT and CDR2 SNEGSKA (reference sequence). The DNA of the CDR3 is TGCAGTGCTAGCGGGGGCTCGACTAATGAAAAACTGTTTTTT. Its translation: CSASGGSTNEKLFF.

This chain uses TRBV4-1 with TRBJ2-1, with D tentatively TRBD1 (7 bases). Trimming pared 4 bases from V and 7 bases from J, leaving 14 bases between. Germline V gene data show CDR1 as MGHRA and CDR2 as YSYEKL. The CDR3 totals 14 residues. Written as DNA, the CDR3 is TGCGCCAGCAGCCTCAGGGGGAGCGGGAATGAGCAGTTCTTC. Encoded protein: CASSLRGSGNEQFF.

This clonotype was seen repeatedly, ten times or more. The chain uses TRBV27 and TRBJ2-1; the match to TRBD1 covers 7 bases. Germline V gene sequence: CDR1 MNHEY, CDR2 SMNVEV (reference sequence). Unmatched junction bases numbered 5, after V lost 8 bases and J lost 4 bases. The CDR3 spans 13 residues. CDR3 residues: CASGTEFYNEQFF. The CDR3 DNA reads as TGTGCCAGCGGGACAGAGTTTTACAATGAGCAGTTCTTC.

In this sample, this clonotype turned up many times. The chain links TRBV14 to TRBJ2-2; D may be TRBD1 (6 bases). The germline gives CDR1 SGHDN, CDR2 FVKESK. The length of the CDR3 is 17 residues. With 4 bases removed from V and 1 base from J, the gap between germline ends came to 16 bases. CDR3 region: CASSRPGHIMNTGELFF. The CDR3 DNA follows: TGTGCCAGCAGCCGCCCGGGACACATAATGAACACCGGGGAGCTGTTTTTT.

This clonotype has more than one count but fewer than ten. The chain has TRBV4-1 and TRBJ2-1, with 7 bases identical to TRBD1. V was clipped by 1 base and J by 0 bases; unmatched bases: 9. The germline CDR1 and CDR2 sequences are MGHRA and YSYEKL. The CDR3 loop spans 18 amino acids. CDR3 amino acids: CASSQGRLRDSSYNEQFF. Written as DNA, the CDR3 is TGCGCCAGCAGCCAAGGTCGACTCCGGGACAGCTCCTACAATGAGCAGTTCTTC.

The chain couples TRBV20-1 to TRBJ1-2; TRBD1 might be the D (6 bases). The CDR3 runs 13 residues. Trimming took 5 bases from V and 4 from J, leaving 14 bases between them. Per germline, CDR1 DFQATT and CDR2 SNEGSKA (reference sequence). In DNA, the CDR3 is TGCAGTGCTCCCGTGGGGGCGGCCTATGGCTACACCTTC. It encodes CSAPVGAAYGYTF.

This chain links TRBV5-1 with TRBJ1-1; 9 bases match TRBD1. This CDR3 comprises 14 residues. Germline V gives CDR1 SGHRS, CDR2 YFSETQ. Trimming removed 4 bases from V and 4 bases from J; junction bases left unmatched: 5. In DNA, the CDR3 is TGCGCCAGCAGCAGCGGGACAGGGATCACTGAAGCTTTCTTT. Its protein product is CASSSGTGITEAFF.